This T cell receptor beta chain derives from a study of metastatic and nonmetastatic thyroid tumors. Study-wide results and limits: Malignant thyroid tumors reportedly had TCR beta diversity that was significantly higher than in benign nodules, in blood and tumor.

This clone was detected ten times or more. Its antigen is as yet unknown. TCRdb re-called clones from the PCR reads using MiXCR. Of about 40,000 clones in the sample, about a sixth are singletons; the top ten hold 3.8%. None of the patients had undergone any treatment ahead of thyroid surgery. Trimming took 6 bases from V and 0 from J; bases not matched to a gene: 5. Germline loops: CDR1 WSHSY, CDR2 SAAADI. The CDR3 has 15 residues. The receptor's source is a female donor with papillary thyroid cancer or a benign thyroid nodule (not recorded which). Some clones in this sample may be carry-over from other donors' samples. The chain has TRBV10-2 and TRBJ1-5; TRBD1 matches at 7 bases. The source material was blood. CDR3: CASSEGQYSNQPQHF. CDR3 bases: TGCGCCAGCAGCGAGGGACAGTATAGCAATCAGCCCCAGCATTTT.